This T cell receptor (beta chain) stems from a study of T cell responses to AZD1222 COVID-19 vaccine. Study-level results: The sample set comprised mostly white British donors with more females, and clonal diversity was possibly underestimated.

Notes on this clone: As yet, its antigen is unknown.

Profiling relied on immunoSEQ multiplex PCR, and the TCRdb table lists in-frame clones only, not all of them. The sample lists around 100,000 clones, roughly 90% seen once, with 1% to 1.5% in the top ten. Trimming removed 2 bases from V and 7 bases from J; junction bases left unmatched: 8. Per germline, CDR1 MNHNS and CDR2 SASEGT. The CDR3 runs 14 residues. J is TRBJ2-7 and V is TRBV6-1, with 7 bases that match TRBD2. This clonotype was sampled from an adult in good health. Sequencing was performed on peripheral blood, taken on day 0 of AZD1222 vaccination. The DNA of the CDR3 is TGTGCCAGCAGTGAACTTTCGGGGGGTGGGGAGCAGTACTTC. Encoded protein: CASSELSGGGEQYF.